This TCR beta chain was retrieved from a study of blood T cells in healthy people across ages. Germline-derived CDR1 and CDR2 are DFQATT and SNEGSKA (reference sequence). V was trimmed by 4 bases and J by 0 bases, leaving 9 bases between them. CDR3 length: 13 residues. A second PCR of roughly 7 to 11 cycles used a sample-barcoded 5' primer and a J-beta primer mix. Each CDR3 protein is one row after TCRdb ran MiXCR on the 5' RACE reads. Of 550,000 to 650,000 distinct CDR3 sequences listed, roughly a quarter were seen once; the top ten hold 3% to 4%. This sample also belongs to another study, concerning T cells of mothers and their children.

The gene calls are TRBV20-1 and TRBJ1-1; D ambiguous. Sample: blood. The clonotype comes from a boy aged 2 to 9 in good health. The DNA of the CDR3 is TGCAGTGCTAATCACCTCATGAACACTGAAGCTTTCTTT. Its translation: CSANHLMNTEAFF.